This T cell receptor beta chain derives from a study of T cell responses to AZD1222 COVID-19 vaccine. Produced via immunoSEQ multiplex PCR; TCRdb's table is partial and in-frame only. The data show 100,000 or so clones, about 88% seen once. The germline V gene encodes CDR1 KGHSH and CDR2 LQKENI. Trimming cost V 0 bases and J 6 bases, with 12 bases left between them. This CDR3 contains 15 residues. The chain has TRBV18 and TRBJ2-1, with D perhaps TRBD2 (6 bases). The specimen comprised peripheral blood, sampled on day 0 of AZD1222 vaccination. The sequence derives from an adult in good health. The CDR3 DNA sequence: TGTGCCAGCTCACCACCGCTACTCGGGGGCAATGAGCAGTTCTTC. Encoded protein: CASSPPLLGGNEQFF.